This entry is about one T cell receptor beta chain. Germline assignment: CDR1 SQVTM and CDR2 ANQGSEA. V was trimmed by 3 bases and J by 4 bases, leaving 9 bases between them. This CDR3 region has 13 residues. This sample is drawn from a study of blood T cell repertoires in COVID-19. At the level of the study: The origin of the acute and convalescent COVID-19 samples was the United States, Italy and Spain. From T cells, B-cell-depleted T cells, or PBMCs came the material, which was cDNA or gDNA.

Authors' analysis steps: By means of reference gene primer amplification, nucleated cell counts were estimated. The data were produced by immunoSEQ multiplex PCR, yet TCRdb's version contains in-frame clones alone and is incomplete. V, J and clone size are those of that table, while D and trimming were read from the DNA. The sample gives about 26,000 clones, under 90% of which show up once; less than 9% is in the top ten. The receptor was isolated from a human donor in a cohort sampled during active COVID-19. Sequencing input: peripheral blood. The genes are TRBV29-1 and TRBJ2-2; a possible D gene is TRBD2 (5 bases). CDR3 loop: CSVDRSGTGELFF. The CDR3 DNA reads TGCAGCGTTGATCGGAGCGGCACCGGGGAGCTGTTTTTT.